These T cell receptor beta chains were read from a single sample in a study of control samples from healthy donors and cancer patients. The protocol was immunoSEQ multiplex PCR, while the TCRdb copy is restricted to in-frame clones and leaves out a portion. The sample consists of some 200,000 clones, about nine tenths of them appearing once. Sequencing used blood. All receptors come from a woman aged 25-40 years in good health. The CDR3 runs from the conserved cysteine through the conserved F or W. The order of the fields is clone size, J gene, V gene, D gene, CDR3 protein, CDR3 DNA. A D gene is named only where the DNA matches it firmly. Clone sizes are given selectively: once, few, many, or a class where the clone is expanded.

NA TRBJ2-1 TRBV11-2 TRBD2 CASSVRGGSSGSSYNEQFF TGTGCCAGCAGCGTTAGGGGGGGTTCTAGCGGGAGCTCCTACAATGAGCAGTTCTTC
NA TRBJ2-1 TRBV7-9 TRBD1 CASQGQGSHNEQFF TGTGCCAGCCAGGGACAGGGGTCACACAATGAGCAGTTCTTC
NA TRBJ2-1 TRBV7-3 NA CASSLTGDRYNEQFF TGTGCCAGCAGCTTAACGGGGGACCGCTACAATGAGCAGTTCTTC
NA TRBJ2-7 TRBV7-9 NA CASSLVGGREQYF TGTGCCAGCAGCTTAGTAGGGGGTCGCGAGCAGTACTTC
NA TRBJ1-4 TRBV7-9 NA CASSLDGATNEKLFF TGTGCCAGCAGCTTAGACGGCGCAACTAATGAAAAACTGTTTTTT
NA TRBJ1-5 TRBV7-3 NA CASSSRLIPGNQPQHF TGTGCCAGCAGCTCCCGACTCATCCCTGGCAATCAGCCCCAGCATTTT
NA TRBJ2-1 TRBV5-8 TRBD1 CASSLDRVNEQFF TGTGCCAGCAGCCTAGACAGGGTTAATGAGCAGTTCTTC
NA TRBJ2-7 TRBV5-6 TRBD1 CASSPGQGSHEQYF TGTGCCAGCAGCCCGGGACAGGGGTCCCACGAGCAGTACTTC
NA TRBJ1-1 TRBV5-1 TRBD1 CASSGQGTNTEAFF TGCGCCAGCAGCGGACAGGGGACGAACACTGAAGCTTTCTTT
once TRBJ2-3 TRBV30 TRBD1 CAGTGPTDTQYF TGTGCCGGGACAGGCCCCACAGATACGCAGTATTTT
NA TRBJ2-6 TRBV5-1 TRBD1 CASTDRAPGANVLTF TGCGCCAGCACCGACAGGGCCCCTGGGGCCAACGTCCTGACTTTC
NA TRBJ1-4 TRBV9 TRBD1 CASSPRMTGGFEKLFF TGTGCCAGCAGCCCCCGGATGACAGGGGGCTTTGAAAAACTGTTTTTT
NA TRBJ1-1 TRBV29-1 NA CSVEGTGTTAFF TGCAGCGTTGAGGGCACCGGGACAACCGCTTTCTTT
NA TRBJ2-7 TRBV6-5 NA CASSYYEQYF TGTGCCAGCAGTTACTACGAGCAGTACTTC
NA TRBJ1-5 TRBV6-5 NA CASSSTRNQPQHF TGTGCCAGCAGTTCGACACGAAATCAGCCCCAGCATTTT